The 19 T cell receptor beta chains in this list originate from one sample, sequenced in a study of blood T cells in healthy people across ages. It was with a sample-barcoded 5' primer and a J-beta primer mix that a second PCR of roughly 7 to 12 cycles was run. TCRdb itself ran the 5' RACE reads through MiXCR, one entry per CDR3 protein. The data hold approximately 1,100,000 distinct CDR3 sequences, with roughly 45% observed a single time. The specimen sequenced was blood. The origin of the receptors is a woman between 55 and 75 years old in good health.

The chain carries TRBV27 and TRBJ2-1; 16 positions agree with TRBD2. The CDR3 has 19 residues. Germline lookup yields CDR1 MNHEY and CDR2 SMNVEV (reference sequence). Trimming removed 2 bases from V and 1 base from J; junction bases left unmatched: 5. This chain's CDR3 is CASSLGGTSGRGSYNEQFF. CDR3 nucleotide sequence: TGTGCCAGCAGTTTAGGGGGGACTAGCGGGAGGGGGTCCTACAATGAGCAGTTCTTC.

The chain links TRBV11-2 to TRBJ1-2, with D perhaps TRBD1 (5 bases). Looked up from germline, CDR1 is SGHAT and CDR2 is FQNNGV. V was trimmed by 5 bases and J by 4 bases, leaving 17 bases between them. This CDR3 is built from 15 residues. CDR3 amino acids: CASSPRAGRGYGYTF. Here the CDR3 DNA reads TGTGCCAGCAGCCCCCGGGCGGGACGAGGCTATGGCTACACCTTC.

This chain's CDR3 is CATYQQGGETQYF. DNA of the CDR3: TGCGCCACCTATCAACAGGGCGGCGAGACCCAGTACTTC. The chain joins TRBV10-2 to TRBJ2-5; TRBD1 is a possible D gene (6 bases). Per germline, CDR1 WSHSY and CDR2 SAAADI. Trimming pared 10 bases from V and 5 bases from J, leaving 17 bases between. The CDR3 consists of 13 residues.

The table lists this clonotype with a few counts. Just one base apart from a much larger clone, this may be a read error. The chain joins TRBV4-2 to TRBJ2-1; D might be TRBD1 or TRBD2, each matching 5 bases. The DNA end favors TRBJ2-7, so the J call may be wrong. The germline CDR1 and CDR2 sequences are LGHNA and YNFKEQ. This CDR3 contains 16 residues. CDR3 sequence: CASSQVGESSYNEQYF. The CDR3 DNA follows: TGTGCCAGCAGCCAAGTGGGGGAGAGCTCCTACAATGAGCAGTACTTC.

The sample holds one count of this clonotype. The rearrangement uses TRBV11-2 and TRBJ2-5; no clear D. The CDR3 totals 13 residues. The V and J ends lost 4 bases and 2 bases respectively, with 8 bases between them. The germline CDR1 and CDR2 sequences are SGHAT and FQNNGV. The chain's CDR3 is CASSCPPQETQYF. The CDR3 bases are TGTGCCAGCAGCTGCCCACCTCAAGAGACCCAGTACTTC.

V and J are TRBV20-1 and TRBJ2-3; a possible D gene is TRBD2 (6 bases). The CDR3 totals 13 residues. Germline V gives CDR1 DFQATT, CDR2 SNEGSKA (reference sequence). The V and J ends lost 0 bases and 8 bases respectively, with 12 bases between them. The CDR3 protein is CSARDLRAGTQYF. CDR3 nucleotides: TGCAGTGCTAGAGATTTAAGAGCGGGTACGCAGTATTTT.

The gene calls are TRBV3-1 and TRBJ2-1; D call uncertain. Germline CDR1 reads LGHDT; CDR2 reads YNNKEL (reference sequence). The CDR3 spans 15 residues. Trimming took 1 base from V and 0 from J, leaving 7 bases between them. The CDR3 region has the DNA TGTGCCAGCAGCCAAGGCTCAAGCTCCTACAATGAGCAGTTCTTC. Amino acids: CASSQGSSSYNEQFF.

This chain joins TRBV4-2 and TRBJ2-1; TRBD2 matches at 15 bases. The CDR3 has 18 amino acids. V lost 1 base and J lost 0; bases outside the gene matches: 1. Germline V lookup: CDR1 LGHNA, CDR2 YNFKEQ. The CDR3 DNA reads TGTGCCAGCAGCCAAGGGACTAGCGGGAGGGCCTCCTACAATGAGCAGTTCTTC. Its translation: CASSQGTSGRASYNEQFF.

The gene calls are TRBV6-6 and TRBJ2-5; 8 bases align to TRBD2. V trimming: 3 bases; J trimming: 4 bases; junction bases outside the gene matches: 10. Germline V gene lookup returns CDR1 MNHNY and CDR2 SVGAGI (reference sequence). CDR3 length: 16 residues. The CDR3 sequence is CASSYGPGGAVETQYF. The DNA for the CDR3 is TGTGCCAGCAGTTATGGTCCGGGAGGGGCTGTAGAGACCCAGTACTTC.

About this clonotype itself: Possible read error: a much larger clone is one base away. This sequence joins TRBV5-1 and TRBJ2-3, with 9 bases matching TRBD2. The trim removed 4 bases at V and 6 bases at J, leaving 9 bases unmatched. The CDR3 is 15 residues long. The germline V gene has CDR1 SGHRS and CDR2 YFSETQ. The CDR3 bases are TGCGCCAGCAGCGTGGAGGGGACTAGCATCGATACGCAGTATTTT. Its protein is CASSVEGTSIDTQYF.

This clonotype has a handful of counts. The chain links TRBV10-3 to TRBJ2-1; TRBD1 matches at 8 bases. Trimming at V came to 10 bases and at J to 9 bases, leaving 8 bases not matched to a gene. The length of the CDR3 is 12 residues. Germline assignment: CDR1 ENHRY and CDR2 SYGVKD. The CDR3 bases are TGTGCCACCTACCAAACAGGGGGTGAGCAGTTCTTC. Translation: CATYQTGGEQFF.

The gene calls are TRBV29-1 and TRBJ2-5; 9 nucleotides match TRBD1. Germline CDR1 SQVTM, CDR2 ANQGSEA. V gave up 5 bases and J gave up 5 bases; unmatched junction bases: 9. CDR3 length equals 14 residues. CDR3 sequence: CSVKQGANSETQYF. The CDR3 DNA follows: TGCAGCGTTAAACAGGGGGCGAACAGTGAGACCCAGTACTTC.

Many counts were recorded for this clonotype. The V call is TRBV14, the J call TRBJ2-5; D is uncertain. The CDR3 covers 13 residues. With 0 bases removed from V and 7 bases from J, the gap between germline ends came to 9 bases. Germline CDR1 and CDR2: SGHDN and FVKESK. In DNA form, the CDR3 reads TGTGCCAGCAGCCAAGATCGCCTTGGGACCCAGTACTTC. Its protein is CASSQDRLGTQYF.

This clonotype was seen a single time. The chain carries TRBV6-5 and TRBJ1-1, with D perhaps matching TRBD1 (5 bases). CDR1 MNHEY and CDR2 SVGAGI come from the germline V gene. The CDR3 is 15 amino acids. V was pared by 5 bases and J by 6 bases, with 19 bases between. The CDR3 spells CASSGGGDNFAEAFF. For the CDR3, the DNA is TGTGCCAGCAGTGGCGGGGGAGACAACTTCGCTGAAGCTTTCTTT.

This rearrangement joins TRBV5-1 to TRBJ1-4; D is undetermined. Germline CDR1 SGHRS, CDR2 YFSETQ. Trimming stripped 4 bases from V and 7 bases from J, with 20 bases between. CDR3 size: 16 residues. The CDR3 DNA is TGCGCCAGCAGCACGTGGCCCCCCACGGCGGGTGAAAAACTGTTTTTT. This sequence encodes CASSTWPPTAGEKLFF.

The chain joins TRBV6-5 to TRBJ1-5; D call uncertain. Trimming removed 0 bases at V and 5 bases at J, with 5 bases between. Germline V gene data show CDR1 as MNHEY and CDR2 as SVGAGI. This CDR3 region has 13 residues. In nucleotides, the CDR3 is TGTGCCAGCAGTTACTCTCCATATCAGCCCCAGCATTTT. This gives the protein CASSYSPYQPQHF.

The chain links TRBV20-1 to TRBJ2-1; 7 bases agree with TRBD2. Germline V lookup: CDR1 DFQATT, CDR2 SNEGSKA (reference sequence). There are 14 residues in the CDR3. Trimming cost V 4 bases and J 7 bases; bases outside gene matches: 10. The CDR3 sequence is CSANGGGPWNEQFF. The DNA of the CDR3 is TGCAGTGCTAACGGGGGAGGGCCTTGGAATGAGCAGTTCTTC.

This clonotype was observed a few times. The junction does not match germline at one end; this may be a read error. The chain links TRBV7-3 to TRBJ2-1; D not certain. Germline CDR1 reads SGHTA; CDR2 reads FQGTGA. The CDR3 runs to 13 residues. CDR3 amino acids: CASSVTAPNEQFF. The CDR3 nucleotides read TGTGCCAGCAGCGTAACGGCCCCTAATGAGCAGTTCTTC.

The chain couples TRBV3-1 to TRBJ2-7; weak D call: TRBD1 (6 bases). The germline gives CDR1 LGHDT, CDR2 YNNKEL (reference sequence). The V gene lost 0 bases and the J gene lost 3 bases, with 9 bases spanning the gap. The CDR3 is made up of 14 amino acids. CDR3 nucleotide sequence: TGTGCCAGCAGCCAAGAAGGCAGGGGCTACGAGCAGTACTTC. Protein sequence: CASSQEGRGYEQYF.